This entry describes one TCR beta chain. It lacks a known antigen. The read stops 3 residues short of the end of the CDR3; the missing end is completed from the germline J gene. This entry is derived from a study of T cell clonality in common variable immunodeficiency (dated by TCRdb to the mid-2010s). The investigation overall reported the following: Increased TCRbeta clonality was found in CVID subjects compared with healthy controls (t-test p = 0.018), with the increase being most characteristic of about a third of subjects. Although equal DNA input was used, an average of roughly 80,000 unique sequences per sample was obtained for controls, compared with around 32,000 for CVID samples. Fewer TCRbeta clones were shared among CVID subjects than among healthy controls (p < 0.0001). According to the authors, figuring out what caused the increased clonality in CVID would require sequencing the repertoires of T cell subpopulations. Fewer deletions and N-nucleotide insertions were reportedly observed in CVID TCRbeta sequences, and highly modified clones with 13 or more V deletions were reportedly absent from CVID TCRbeta sequences. Differences among patients in the CVID cohort limited the correlations between repertoire features and clinical complications.

Trimming leaves V shorter by 5 bases and J shorter by 8 bases, with the junction holding 7 bases beyond the gene matches. Per the germline V gene, SNHLY is the CDR1 and FYNNEI is the CDR2. From cysteine to phenylalanine, the CDR3 is 15 amino acids long. Shown are 36 bases from within the CDR3, in frame from base 1. For sequencing, equivalent amounts of genomic DNA were input from CVID and control samples. For every sample, a 60 bp segment covering the rearranged TCRbeta CDR3 region was amplified and then sequenced. TCRbeta amplification used the immunoSEQ assay, a bias-corrected multiplex PCR with high-throughput sequencing. Per the authors' processing: Each unique nucleotide sequence was treated as a clone and annotated with V, D and J genes, copy number and frequency. Sequences were labeled productive if in frame, and non-productive if out of frame or containing stop codons. As previously described, clonality was calculated on the basis of Shannon's entropy. Mean CDR3 Kyte-Doolittle hydropathy was derived from the predicted amino acid sequences of productive clones. Using the R hclust function, scaled V gene usage was clustered hierarchically with Manhattan distance and complete linkage. Sharing of clones by CDR3 amino acid sequence was evaluated by resampling 12 repertoires per group over 100 rounds. The repertoires were screened for 65 to 75 published EBV-specific TCRbeta sequences and roughly 240 published CMV-specific TCRbeta sequences. Two CVID samples yielding fewer than 10,000 sequences were excluded from analysis, leaving approximately 46 CVID repertoires. TCRdb retrieved this table from immuneACCESS and kept in-frame rearrangements only. Not all clones are present; in checked studies, unresolved V genes account for under half, and no reason is known for the remainder. V, J and clone size are taken as reported in that table, and D and trimming were inferred from the DNA itself. For this sample, about 23,000 clones appear and none is a singleton. The ten biggest clones cover about 9.1% of the sample.

CVID was diagnosed by standard criteria: serum IgG, IgA and/or IgM reduced below normal range, plus specific antibody deficiency. There were around 45 subjects in the CVID group (roughly 15 female and around 30 male), ranging in age from roughly 9 to 65 years, with a mean age of 40. Most CVID patients and most healthy controls were of Caucasian heritage. At the time of study participation, every CVID subject had been on replacement immunoglobulin therapy for at least one year. At blood collection, none of the CVID subjects was ill or on immunomodulatory or immunosuppressive medication. Heparinized peripheral whole blood samples of roughly 5 to 8.5 ml were obtained from each donor. Genomic DNA from adults with common variable immune deficiency (CVID) and from healthy adult controls was the source for sequencing TCRbeta CDR3 repertoires. Diluted blood was density-centrifuged over Hypaque 1077 or Ficoll-Paque to isolate peripheral blood mononuclear cells. Genomic DNA was extracted from unsorted mononuclear cells by Qiagen column purification or by a centrifugation-based method.

The sample comprised peripheral blood mononuclear cells. The sequence came from a human donor with common variable immunodeficiency. The rearranged chain carries TRBV2 and TRBJ2-1; 12 central nucleotides agree with TRBD2. The encoded CDR3 is CASSYPSGGADEQFF. The sequenced CDR3 bases are TGTGCCAGCAGTTATCCTAGCGGGGGGGCGGATGAG.